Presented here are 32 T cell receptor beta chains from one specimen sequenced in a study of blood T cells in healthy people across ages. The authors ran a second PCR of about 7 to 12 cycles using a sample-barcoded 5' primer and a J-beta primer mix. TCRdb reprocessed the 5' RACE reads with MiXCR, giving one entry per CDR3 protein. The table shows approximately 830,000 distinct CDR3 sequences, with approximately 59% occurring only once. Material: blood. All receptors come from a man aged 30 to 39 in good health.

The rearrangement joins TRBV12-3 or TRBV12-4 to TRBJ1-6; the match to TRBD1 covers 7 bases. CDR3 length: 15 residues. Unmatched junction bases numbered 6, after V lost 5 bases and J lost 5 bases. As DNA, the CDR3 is TGTGCCAGCAGTCCGCAGGGGGAAGATAATTCACCCCTCCACTTT. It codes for CASSPQGEDNSPLHF.

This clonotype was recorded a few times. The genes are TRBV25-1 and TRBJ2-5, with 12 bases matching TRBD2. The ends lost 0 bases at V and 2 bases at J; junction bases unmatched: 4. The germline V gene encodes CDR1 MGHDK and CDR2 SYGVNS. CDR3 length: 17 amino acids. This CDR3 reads CASSEYGLAGNQETQYF. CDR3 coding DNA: TGTGCCAGCAGTGAATATGGACTAGCGGGGAATCAAGAGACCCAGTACTTC.

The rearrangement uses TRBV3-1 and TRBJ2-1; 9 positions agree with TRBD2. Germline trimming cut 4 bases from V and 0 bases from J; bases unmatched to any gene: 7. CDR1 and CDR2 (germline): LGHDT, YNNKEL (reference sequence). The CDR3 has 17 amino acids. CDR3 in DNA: TGTGCCAGCAGCCGACCTAGCGGGGACCTCTCCTACAATGAGCAGTTCTTC. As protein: CASSRPSGDLSYNEQFF.

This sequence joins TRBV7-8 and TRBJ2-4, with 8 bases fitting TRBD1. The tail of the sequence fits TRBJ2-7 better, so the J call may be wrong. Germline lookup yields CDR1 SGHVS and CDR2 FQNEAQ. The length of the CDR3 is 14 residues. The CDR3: CASSRQGPLGEQYF. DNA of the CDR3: TGTGCCAGCAGCCGACAGGGGCCTCTGGGCGAGCAGTACTTC.

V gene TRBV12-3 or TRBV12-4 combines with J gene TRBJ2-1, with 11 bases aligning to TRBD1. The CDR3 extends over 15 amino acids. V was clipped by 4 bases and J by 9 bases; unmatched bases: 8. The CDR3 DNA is TGTGCCAGCAGTTCTCCGGACAGGGGGCGCGGTGAGCAGTTCTTC. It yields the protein CASSSPDRGRGEQFF.

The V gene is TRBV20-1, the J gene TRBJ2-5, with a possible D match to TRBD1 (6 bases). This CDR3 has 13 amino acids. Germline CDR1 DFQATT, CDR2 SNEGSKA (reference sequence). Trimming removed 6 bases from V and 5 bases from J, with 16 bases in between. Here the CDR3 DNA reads TGCAGTGCCCTAACAGGGCAGGGGGAGACCCAGTACTTC. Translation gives CSALTGQGETQYF.

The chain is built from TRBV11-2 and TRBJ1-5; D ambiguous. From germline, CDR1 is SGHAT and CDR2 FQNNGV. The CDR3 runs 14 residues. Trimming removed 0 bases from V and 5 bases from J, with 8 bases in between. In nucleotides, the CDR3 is TGTGCCAGCAGCTTAGACAGGAAGGATCAGCCCCAGCATTTT. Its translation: CASSLDRKDQPQHF.

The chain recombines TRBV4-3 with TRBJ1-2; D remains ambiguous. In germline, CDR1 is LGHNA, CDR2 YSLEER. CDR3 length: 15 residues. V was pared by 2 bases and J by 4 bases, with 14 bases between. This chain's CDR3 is CASSQSTPGSYGYTF. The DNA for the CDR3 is TGCGCCAGCAGCCAATCCACGCCGGGAAGCTATGGCTACACCTTC.

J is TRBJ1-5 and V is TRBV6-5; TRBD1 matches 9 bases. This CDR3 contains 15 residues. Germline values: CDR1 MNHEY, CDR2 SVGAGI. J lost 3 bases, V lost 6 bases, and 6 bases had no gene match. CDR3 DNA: TGTGCCAGCAGCCCCGGGACAGGGTCCAATCAGCCCCAGCATTTT. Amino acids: CASSPGTGSNQPQHF.

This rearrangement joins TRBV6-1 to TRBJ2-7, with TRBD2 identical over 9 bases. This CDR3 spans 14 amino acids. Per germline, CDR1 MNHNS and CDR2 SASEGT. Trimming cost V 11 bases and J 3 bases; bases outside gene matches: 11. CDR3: CAGSGTSSYYEQYF. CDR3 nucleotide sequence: TGTGCCGGCTCCGGGACTAGCTCCTACTACGAGCAGTACTTC.

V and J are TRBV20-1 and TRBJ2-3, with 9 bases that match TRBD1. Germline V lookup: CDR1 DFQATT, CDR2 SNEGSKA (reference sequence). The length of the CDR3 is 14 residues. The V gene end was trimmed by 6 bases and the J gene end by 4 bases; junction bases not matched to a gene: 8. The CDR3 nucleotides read TGCAGTGCCGAGGACAGGGGTAGCGCAGATACGCAGTATTTT. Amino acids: CSAEDRGSADTQYF.

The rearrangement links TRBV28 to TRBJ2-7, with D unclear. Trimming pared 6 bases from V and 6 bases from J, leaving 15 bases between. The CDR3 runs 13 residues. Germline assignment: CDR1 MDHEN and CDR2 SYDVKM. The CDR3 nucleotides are TGTGCCAGCAGCCCCATCTATAGGGCCGAGCAGTACTTC. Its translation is CASSPIYRAEQYF.

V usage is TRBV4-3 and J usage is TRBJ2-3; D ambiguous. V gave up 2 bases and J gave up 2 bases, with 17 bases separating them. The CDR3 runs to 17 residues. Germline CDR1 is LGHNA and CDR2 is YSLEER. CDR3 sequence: CASSQLVKTTYTDTQYF. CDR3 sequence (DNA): TGCGCCAGCAGCCAACTCGTAAAAACGACATACACAGATACGCAGTATTTT.

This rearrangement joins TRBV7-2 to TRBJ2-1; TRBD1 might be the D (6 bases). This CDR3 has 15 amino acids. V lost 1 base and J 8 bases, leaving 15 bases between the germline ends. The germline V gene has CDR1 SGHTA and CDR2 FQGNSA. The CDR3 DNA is TGTGCCAGCAGCTTAGTCGCCCAGGGGTTGGATGAGCAGTTCTTC. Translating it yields CASSLVAQGLDEQFF.

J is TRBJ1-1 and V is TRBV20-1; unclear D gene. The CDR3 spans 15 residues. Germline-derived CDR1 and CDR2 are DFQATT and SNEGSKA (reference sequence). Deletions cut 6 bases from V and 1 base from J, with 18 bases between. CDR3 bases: TGCAGTGCCCGGAGGACGGACGGGAGGAACACTGAAGCTTTCTTT. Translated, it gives CSARRTDGRNTEAFF.

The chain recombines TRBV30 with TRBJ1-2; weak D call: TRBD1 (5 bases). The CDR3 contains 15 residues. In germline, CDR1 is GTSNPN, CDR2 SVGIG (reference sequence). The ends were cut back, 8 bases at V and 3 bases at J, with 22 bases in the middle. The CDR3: CASHGRIGEDYGYTF. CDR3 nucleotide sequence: TGTGCCAGCCACGGCCGAATAGGGGAAGACTATGGCTACACCTTC.

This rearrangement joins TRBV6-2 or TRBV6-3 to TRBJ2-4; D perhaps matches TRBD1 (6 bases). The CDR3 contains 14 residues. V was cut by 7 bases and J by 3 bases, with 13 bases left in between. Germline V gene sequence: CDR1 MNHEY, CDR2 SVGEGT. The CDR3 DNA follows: TGTGCCAGCACCCCGGGACAATTCAAAAACATTCAGTACTTC. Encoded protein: CASTPGQFKNIQYF.

CDR3 sequence reads: CASSDGGDTDTQYF. In DNA form, the CDR3 reads TGTGCCAGCAGTGACGGCGGGGACACAGATACGCAGTATTTT. The chain recombines TRBV6-4 with TRBJ2-3; D is perhaps TRBD2 (6 bases). V gave up 2 bases and J gave up 2 bases, with 8 bases separating them. Germline CDR1 and CDR2: MRHNA and SNTAGT. The CDR3 length is 14 residues.

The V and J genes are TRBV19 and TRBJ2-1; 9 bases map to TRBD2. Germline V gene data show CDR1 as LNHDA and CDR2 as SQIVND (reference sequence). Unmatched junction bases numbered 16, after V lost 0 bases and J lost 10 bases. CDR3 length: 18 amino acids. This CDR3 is CASSIDRSLAGIGGEQFF. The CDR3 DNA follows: TGTGCCAGTAGTATAGATCGCAGCCTAGCGGGAATAGGAGGAGAGCAGTTCTTC.

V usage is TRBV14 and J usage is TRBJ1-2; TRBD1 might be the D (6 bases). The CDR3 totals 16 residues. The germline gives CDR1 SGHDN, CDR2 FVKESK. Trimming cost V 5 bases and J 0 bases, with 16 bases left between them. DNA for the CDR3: TGTGCCAGCAGCGGGACATCTGGGCAGGCTAACTATGGCTACACCTTC. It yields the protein CASSGTSGQANYGYTF.

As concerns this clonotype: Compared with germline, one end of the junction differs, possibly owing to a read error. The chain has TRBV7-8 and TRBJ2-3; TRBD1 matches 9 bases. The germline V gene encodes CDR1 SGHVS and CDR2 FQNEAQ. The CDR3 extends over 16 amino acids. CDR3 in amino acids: CVSSFPTGGTTDTQYF. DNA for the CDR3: TGTGTCAGCAGCTTTCCGACAGGGGGTACCACAGATACGCAGTATTTT.

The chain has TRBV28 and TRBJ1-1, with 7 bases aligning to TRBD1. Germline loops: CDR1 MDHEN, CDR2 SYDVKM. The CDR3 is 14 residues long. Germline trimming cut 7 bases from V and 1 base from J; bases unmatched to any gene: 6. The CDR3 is CASNQQGQNTEAFF. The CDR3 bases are TGTGCCAGCAACCAACAGGGGCAGAACACTGAAGCTTTCTTT. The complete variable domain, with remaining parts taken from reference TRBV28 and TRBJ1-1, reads DVKVTQSSRYLVKRTGEKVFLECVQDMDHENMFWYRQDPGLGLRLIYFSYDVKMKEKGDIPEGYSVSREKKERFSLILESASTNQTSMYLCASNQQGQNTEAFFGQGTRLTVV.

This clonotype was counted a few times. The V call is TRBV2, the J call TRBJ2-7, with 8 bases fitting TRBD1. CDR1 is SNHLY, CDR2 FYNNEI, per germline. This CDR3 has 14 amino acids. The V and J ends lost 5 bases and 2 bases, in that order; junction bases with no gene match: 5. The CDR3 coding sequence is TGTGCCAGCAGTATCCGACAGGGGACCTACGAGCAGTACTTC. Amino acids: CASSIRQGTYEQYF.

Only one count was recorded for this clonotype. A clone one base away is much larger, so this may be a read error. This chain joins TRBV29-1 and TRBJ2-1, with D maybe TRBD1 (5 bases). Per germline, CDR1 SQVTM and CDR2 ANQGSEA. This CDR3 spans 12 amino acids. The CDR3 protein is CSVEVWGNKQFF. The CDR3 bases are TGCAGCGTTGAAGTTTGGGGCAATAAGCAGTTCTTC.

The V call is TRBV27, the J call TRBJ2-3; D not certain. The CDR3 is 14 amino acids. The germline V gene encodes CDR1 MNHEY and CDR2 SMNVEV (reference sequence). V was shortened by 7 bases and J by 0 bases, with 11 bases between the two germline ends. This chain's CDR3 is CASTHIDSTDTQYF. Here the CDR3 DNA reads TGTGCCAGCACTCATATCGATAGCACAGATACGCAGTATTTT.

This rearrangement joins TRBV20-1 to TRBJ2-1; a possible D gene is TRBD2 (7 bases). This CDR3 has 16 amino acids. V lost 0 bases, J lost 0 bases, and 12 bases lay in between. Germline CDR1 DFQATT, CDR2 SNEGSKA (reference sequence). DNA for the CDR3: TGCAGTGCTAGAGATCGGGGGGCATTCTCCTACAATGAGCAGTTCTTC. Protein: CSARDRGAFSYNEQFF.

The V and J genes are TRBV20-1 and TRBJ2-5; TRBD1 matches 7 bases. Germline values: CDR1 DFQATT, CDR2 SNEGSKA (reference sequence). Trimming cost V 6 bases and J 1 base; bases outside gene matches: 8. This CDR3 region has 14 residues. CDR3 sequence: CSARQGTPQETQYF. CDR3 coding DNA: TGCAGTGCGAGACAGGGAACCCCCCAAGAGACCCAGTACTTC.

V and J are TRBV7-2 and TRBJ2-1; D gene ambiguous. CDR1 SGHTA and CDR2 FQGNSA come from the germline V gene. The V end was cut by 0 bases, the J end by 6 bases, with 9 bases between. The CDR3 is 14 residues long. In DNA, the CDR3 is TGTGCCAGCAGCTTAGCGCACACATCCAATGAGCAGTTCTTC. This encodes CASSLAHTSNEQFF.

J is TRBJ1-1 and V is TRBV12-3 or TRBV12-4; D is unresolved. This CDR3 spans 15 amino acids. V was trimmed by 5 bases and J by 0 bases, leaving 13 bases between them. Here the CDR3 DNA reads TGTGCCAGCAGTCTTGGTGTCGGGCTGAACACTGAAGCTTTCTTT. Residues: CASSLGVGLNTEAFF.

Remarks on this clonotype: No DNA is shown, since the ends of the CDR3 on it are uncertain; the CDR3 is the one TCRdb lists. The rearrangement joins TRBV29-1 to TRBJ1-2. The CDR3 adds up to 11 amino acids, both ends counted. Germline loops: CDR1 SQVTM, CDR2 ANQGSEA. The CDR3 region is CSVVALGIDTF.

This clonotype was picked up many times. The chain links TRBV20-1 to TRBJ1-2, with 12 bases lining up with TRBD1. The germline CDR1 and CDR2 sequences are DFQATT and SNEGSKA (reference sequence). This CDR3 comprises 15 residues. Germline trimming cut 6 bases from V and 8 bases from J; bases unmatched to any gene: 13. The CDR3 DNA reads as TGCAGTGCAGCTGGGACAGGGGGCGCTCGTAACGGCTACACCTTC. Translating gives CSAAGTGGARNGYTF.

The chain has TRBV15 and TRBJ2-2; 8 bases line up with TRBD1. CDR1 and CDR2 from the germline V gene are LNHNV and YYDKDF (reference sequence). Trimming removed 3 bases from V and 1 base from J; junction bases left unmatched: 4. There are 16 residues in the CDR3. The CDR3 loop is CATSRAGTGNTGELFF. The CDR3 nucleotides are TGTGCCACCAGCAGGGCCGGGACAGGGAACACCGGGGAGCTGTTTTTT.